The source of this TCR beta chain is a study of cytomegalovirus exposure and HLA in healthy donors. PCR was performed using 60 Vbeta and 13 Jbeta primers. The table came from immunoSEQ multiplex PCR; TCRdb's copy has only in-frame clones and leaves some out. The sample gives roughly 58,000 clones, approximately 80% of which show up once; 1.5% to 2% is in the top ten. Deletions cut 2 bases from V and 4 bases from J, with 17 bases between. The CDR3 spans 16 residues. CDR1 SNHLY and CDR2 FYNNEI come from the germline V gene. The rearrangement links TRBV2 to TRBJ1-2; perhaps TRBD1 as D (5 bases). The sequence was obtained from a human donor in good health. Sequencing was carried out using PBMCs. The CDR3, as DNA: TGTGCCAGCAGTGAACCCTCCGGGGGTTTCGGCTATGGCTACACCTTC. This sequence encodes CASSEPSGGFGYGYTF.